The T cell receptor (beta chain) under discussion was sequenced for a study of early T cells in non-severe SARS-CoV-2 infection. Individual cDNA molecules received unique molecular identifiers during library preparation. TCRdb reanalysed the 5' RACE reads using MiXCR and keeps one entry per CDR3 protein. The sample consists of around 23,000 distinct CDR3 sequences, less than 5% of them appearing once. This clonotype was seen a handful of times. This TCR derives from an adult who was a healthcare worker with PCR-confirmed SARS-CoV-2 infection or an uninfected control (not recorded which). The sequencing sample was made of whole blood.

Here the CDR3 reads CASSLKPAGGTNQPQHF. In DNA, the CDR3 is TGCGCCAGCAGCCTAAAGCCGGCAGGGGGGACCAATCAGCCCCAGCATTTT. The chain has TRBV4-1 and TRBJ1-5; TRBD1 matches 7 bases. Germline V gene sequence: CDR1 MGHRA, CDR2 YSYEKL. Unmatched junction bases numbered 12, after V lost 4 bases and J lost 3 bases. The CDR3 spans 17 residues.